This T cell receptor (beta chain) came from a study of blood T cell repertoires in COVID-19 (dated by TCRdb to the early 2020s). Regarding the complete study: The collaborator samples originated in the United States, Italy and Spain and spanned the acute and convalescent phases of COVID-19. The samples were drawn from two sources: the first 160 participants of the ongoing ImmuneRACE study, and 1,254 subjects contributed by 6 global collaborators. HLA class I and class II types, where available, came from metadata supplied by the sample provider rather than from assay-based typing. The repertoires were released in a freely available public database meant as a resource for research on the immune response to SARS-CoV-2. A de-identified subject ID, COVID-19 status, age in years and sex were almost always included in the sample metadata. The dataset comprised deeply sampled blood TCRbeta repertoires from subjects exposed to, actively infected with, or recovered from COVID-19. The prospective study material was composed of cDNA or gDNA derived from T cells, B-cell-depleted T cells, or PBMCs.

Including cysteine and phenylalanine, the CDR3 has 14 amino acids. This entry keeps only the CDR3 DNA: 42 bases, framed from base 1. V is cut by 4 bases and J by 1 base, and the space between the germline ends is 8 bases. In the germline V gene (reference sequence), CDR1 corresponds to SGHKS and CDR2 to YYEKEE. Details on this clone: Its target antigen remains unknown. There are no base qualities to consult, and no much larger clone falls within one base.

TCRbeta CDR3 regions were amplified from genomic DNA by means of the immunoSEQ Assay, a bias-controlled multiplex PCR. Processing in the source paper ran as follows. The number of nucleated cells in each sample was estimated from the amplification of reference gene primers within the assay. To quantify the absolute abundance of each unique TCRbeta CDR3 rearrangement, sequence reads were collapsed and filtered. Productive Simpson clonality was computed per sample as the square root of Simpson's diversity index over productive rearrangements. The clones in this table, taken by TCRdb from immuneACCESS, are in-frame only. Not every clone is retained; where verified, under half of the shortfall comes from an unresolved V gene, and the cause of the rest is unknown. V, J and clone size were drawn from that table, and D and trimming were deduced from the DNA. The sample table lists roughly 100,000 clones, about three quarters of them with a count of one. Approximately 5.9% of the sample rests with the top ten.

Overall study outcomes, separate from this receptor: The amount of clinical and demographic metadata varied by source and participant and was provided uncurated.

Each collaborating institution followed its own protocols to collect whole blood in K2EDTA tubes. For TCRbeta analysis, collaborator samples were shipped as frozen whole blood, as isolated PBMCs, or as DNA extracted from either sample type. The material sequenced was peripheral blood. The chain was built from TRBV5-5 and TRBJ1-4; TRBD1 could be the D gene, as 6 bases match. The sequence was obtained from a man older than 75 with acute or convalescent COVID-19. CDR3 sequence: CASSLQGTNEKLFF. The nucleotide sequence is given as TGTGCCAGCAGCCTACAGGGAACTAATGAAAAACTGTTTTTT.